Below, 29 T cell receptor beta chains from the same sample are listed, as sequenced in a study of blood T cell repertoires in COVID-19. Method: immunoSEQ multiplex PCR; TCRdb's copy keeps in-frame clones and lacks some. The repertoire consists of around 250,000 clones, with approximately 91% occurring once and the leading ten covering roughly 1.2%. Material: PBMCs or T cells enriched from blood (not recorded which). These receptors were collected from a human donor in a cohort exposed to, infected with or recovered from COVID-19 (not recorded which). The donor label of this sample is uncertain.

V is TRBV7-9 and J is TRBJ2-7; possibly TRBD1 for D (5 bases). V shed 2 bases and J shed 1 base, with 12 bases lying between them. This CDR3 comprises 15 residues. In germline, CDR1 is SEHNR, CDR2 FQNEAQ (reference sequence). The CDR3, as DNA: TGTGCCAGCAGCTTATCAGGGCAGATATCCTACGAGCAGTACTTC. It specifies CASSLSGQISYEQYF.

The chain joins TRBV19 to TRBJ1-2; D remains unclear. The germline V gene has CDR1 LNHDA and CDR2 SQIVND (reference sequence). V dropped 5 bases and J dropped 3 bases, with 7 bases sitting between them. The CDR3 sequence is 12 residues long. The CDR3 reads CASSPDDYGYTF. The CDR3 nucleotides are TGTGCCAGTAGTCCAGATGACTATGGCTACACCTTC.

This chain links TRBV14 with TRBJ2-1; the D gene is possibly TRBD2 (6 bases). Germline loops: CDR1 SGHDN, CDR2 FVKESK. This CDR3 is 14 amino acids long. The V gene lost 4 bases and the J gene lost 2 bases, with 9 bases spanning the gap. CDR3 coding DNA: TGTGCCAGCAGCCGCGGGGAAGCCTACAATGAGCAGTTCTTC. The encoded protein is CASSRGEAYNEQFF.

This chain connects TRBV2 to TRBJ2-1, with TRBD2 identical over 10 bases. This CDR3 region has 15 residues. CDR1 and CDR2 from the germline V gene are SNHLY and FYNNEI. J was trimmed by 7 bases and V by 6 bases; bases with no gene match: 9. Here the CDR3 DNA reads TGTGCCAGCAGGGCCAGCGGGGGGGAGAGAAATGAGCAGTTCTTC. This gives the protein CASRASGGERNEQFF.

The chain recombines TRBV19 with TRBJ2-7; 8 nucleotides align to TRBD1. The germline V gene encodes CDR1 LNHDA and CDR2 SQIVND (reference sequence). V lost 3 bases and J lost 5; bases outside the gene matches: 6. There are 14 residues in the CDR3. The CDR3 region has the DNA TGTGCCAGTAGTATTAGGACAGGGAACGACGAGCAGTACTTC. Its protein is CASSIRTGNDEQYF.

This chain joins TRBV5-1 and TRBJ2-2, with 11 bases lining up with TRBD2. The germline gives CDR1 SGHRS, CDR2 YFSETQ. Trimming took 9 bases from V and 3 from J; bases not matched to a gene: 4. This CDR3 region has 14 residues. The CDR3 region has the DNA TGCGCCACCACTAGCGGGAGCTACACCGGGGAGCTGTTTTTT. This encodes CATTSGSYTGELFF.

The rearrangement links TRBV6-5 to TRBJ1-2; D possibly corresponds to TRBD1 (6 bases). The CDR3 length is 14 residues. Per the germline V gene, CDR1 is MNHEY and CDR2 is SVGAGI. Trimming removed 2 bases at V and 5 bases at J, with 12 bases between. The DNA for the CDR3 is TGTGCCAGCAGTTACCGGGGGGCGCAGTATGGCTACACCTTC. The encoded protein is CASSYRGAQYGYTF.

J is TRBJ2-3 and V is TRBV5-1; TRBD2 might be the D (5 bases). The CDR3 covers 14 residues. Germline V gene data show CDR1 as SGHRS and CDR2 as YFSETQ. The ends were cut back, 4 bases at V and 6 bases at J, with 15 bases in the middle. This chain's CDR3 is CASSPSRPGDTQYF. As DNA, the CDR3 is TGCGCCAGCAGCCCCTCCCGCCCGGGGGATACGCAGTATTTT.

As DNA, the CDR3 is TGTGCCAGCAGCTCGTTACAGGGGAAGGAAGAGCAGTACTTC. Translation: CASSSLQGKEEQYF. This chain uses TRBV11-2 with TRBJ2-7, with 7 nucleotides matching TRBD1. This CDR3 spans 14 amino acids. V lost 4 bases and J lost 7; bases outside the gene matches: 10. Germline CDR1 and CDR2: SGHAT and FQNNGV.

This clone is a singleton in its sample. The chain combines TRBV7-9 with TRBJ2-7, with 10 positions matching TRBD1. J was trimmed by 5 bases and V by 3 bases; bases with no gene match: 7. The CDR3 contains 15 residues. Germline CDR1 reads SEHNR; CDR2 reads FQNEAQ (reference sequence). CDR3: CASSFSPGQGHEQYF. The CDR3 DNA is TGTGCCAGCAGCTTCAGTCCGGGACAGGGGCACGAGCAGTACTTC.

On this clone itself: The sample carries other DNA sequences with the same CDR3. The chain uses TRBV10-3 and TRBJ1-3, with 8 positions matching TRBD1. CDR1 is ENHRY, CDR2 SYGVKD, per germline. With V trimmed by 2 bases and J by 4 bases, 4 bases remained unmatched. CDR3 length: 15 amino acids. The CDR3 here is CAISETGGSGNTIYF. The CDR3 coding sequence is TGTGCCATCAGTGAGACAGGGGGTTCGGGAAACACCATATATTTT.

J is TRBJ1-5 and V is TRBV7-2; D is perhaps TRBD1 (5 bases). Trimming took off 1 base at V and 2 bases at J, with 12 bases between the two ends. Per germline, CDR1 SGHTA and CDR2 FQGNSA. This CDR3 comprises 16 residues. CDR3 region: CASSLETGRGNQPQHF. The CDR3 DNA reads TGTGCCAGCAGCTTAGAAACAGGACGGGGCAATCAGCCCCAGCATTTT.

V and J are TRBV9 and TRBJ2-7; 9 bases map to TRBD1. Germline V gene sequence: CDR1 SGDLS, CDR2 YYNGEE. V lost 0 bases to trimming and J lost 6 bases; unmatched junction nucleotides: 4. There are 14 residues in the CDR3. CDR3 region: CASSVEGQGSEQYF. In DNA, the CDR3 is TGTGCCAGCAGCGTAGAGGGACAGGGAAGCGAGCAGTACTTC.

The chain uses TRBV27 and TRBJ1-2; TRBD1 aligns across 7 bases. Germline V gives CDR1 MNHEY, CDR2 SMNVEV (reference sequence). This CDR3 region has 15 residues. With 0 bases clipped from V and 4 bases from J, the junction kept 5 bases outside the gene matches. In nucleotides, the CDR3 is TGTGCCAGCAGTTTATCGACCCCAGGGGGCTATGGCTACACCTTC. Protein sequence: CASSLSTPGGYGYTF.

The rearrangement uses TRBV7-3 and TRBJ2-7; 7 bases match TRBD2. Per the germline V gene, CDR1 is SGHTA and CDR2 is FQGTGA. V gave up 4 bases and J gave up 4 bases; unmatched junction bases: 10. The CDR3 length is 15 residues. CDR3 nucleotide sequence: TGTGCCAGCAGCTCCGCATCCGGGGAGGGATACGAGCAGTACTTC. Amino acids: CASSSASGEGYEQYF.

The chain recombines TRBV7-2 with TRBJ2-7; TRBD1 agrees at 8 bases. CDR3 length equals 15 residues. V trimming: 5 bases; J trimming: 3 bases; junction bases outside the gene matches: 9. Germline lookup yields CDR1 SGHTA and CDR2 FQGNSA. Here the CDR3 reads CASSLTAGQGYEQYF. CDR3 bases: TGTGCCAGCAGCCTCACAGCAGGACAGGGCTACGAGCAGTACTTC.

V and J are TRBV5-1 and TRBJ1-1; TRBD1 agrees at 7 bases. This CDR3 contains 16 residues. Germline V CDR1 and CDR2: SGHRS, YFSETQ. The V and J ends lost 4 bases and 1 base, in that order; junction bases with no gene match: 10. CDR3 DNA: TGCGCCAGCAGCGCCAATCCGACAGGGACGAACACTGAAGCTTTCTTT. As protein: CASSANPTGTNTEAFF.

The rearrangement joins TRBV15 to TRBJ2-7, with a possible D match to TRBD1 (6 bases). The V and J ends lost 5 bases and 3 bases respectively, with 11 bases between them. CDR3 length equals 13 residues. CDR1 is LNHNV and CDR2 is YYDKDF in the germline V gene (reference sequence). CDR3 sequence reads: CATSRDKLYEQYF. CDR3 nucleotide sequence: TGTGCCACCAGCCGGGACAAACTCTACGAGCAGTACTTC.

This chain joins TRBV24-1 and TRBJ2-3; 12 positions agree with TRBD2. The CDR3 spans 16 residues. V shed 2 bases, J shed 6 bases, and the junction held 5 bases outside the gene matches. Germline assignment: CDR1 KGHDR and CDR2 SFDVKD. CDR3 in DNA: TGTGCCACCAGTGATTCGACTAGCGGGGGTTCGGATACGCAGTATTTT. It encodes CATSDSTSGGSDTQYF.

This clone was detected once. CDR3: CASSLAWVRDTSTNEKLFF. CDR3 bases: TGTGCCAGCAGCTTAGCGTGGGTACGGGACACCTCAACTAATGAAAAACTGTTTTTT. The V and J genes are TRBV7-9 and TRBJ1-4, with a possible D match to TRBD1 (6 bases). Germline V gene sequence: CDR1 SEHNR, CDR2 FQNEAQ (reference sequence). CDR3 length: 19 residues. V was pared by 0 bases and J by 0 bases, with 17 bases between.

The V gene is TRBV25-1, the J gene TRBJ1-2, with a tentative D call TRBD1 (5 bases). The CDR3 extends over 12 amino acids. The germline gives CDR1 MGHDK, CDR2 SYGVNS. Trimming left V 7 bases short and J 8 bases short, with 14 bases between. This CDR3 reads CASIGVLGGYTF. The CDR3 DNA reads TGTGCCAGCATAGGGGTTTTGGGCGGCTACACCTTC.

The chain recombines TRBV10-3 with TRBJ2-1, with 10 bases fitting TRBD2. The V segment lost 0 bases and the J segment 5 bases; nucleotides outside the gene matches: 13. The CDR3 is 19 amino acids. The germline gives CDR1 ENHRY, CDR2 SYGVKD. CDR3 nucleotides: TGTGCCATCAGTGAGTCTTTGTTAGCGGGGGGACCTAAGAACAATGAGCAGTTCTTC. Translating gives CAISESLLAGGPKNNEQFF.

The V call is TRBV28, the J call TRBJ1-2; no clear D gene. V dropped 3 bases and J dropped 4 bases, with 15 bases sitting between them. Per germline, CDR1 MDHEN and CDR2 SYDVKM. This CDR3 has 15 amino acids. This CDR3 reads CASSLERVALYGYTF. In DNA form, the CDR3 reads TGTGCCAGCAGTTTGGAGAGGGTCGCCCTCTATGGCTACACCTTC.

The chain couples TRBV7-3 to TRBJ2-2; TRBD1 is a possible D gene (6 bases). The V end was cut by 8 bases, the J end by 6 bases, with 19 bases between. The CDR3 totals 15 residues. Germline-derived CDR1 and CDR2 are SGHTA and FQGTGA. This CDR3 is CASYGTQKNAGELFF. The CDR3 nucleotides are TGTGCCAGCTATGGGACACAGAAAAACGCCGGGGAGCTGTTTTTT.

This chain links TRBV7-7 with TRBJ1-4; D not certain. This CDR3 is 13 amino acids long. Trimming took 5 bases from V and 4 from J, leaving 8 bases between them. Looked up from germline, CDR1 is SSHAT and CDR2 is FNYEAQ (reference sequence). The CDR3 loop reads CASSRGINEKLFF. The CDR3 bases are TGTGCCAGCAGCCGCGGTATTAATGAAAAACTGTTTTTT.

The chain's CDR3 is CASSLQGIEQFF. The CDR3 DNA sequence: TGTGCCAGCAGCTTACAGGGAATTGAGCAGTTCTTC. The chain recombines TRBV7-2 with TRBJ2-1, with TRBD1 as a possible D gene (5 bases). The CDR3 has 12 amino acids. Trimming removed 2 bases from V and 9 bases from J, with 8 bases in between. Germline lookup yields CDR1 SGHTA and CDR2 FQGNSA.

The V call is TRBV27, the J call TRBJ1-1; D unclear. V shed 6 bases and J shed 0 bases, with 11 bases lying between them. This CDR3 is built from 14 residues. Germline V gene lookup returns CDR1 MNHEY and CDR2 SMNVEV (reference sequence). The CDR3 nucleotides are TGTGCCAGCAGGCCCGGACTGATGAACACTGAAGCTTTCTTT. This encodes CASRPGLMNTEAFF.

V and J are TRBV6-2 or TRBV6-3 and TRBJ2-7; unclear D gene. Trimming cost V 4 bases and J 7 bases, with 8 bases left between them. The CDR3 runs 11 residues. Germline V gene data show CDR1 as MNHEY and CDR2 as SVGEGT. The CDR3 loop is CASSLLLEQYF. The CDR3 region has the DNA TGTGCCAGCAGTTTATTATTGGAGCAGTACTTC.

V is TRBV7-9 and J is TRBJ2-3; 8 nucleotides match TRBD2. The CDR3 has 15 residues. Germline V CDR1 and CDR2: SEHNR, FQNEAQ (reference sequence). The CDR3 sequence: CAIRGSGGATDTQYF. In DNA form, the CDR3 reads TGTGCTATCCGGGGGAGCGGGGGAGCCACAGATACGCAGTATTTT.